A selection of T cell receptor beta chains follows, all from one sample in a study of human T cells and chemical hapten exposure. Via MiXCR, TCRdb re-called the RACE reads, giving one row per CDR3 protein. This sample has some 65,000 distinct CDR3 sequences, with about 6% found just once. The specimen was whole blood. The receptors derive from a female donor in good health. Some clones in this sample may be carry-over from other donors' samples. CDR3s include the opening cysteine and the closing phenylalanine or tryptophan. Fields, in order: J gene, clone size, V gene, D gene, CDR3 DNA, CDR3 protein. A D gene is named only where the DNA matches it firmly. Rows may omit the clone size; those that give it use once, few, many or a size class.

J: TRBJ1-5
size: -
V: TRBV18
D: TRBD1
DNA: TGTGCCAGCGGAATGACAGGGCTTAGCAATCAGCCCCAGCATTTT
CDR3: CASGMTGLSNQPQHF

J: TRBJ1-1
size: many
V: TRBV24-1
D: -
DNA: TGTGCCACACCAGGTTCCATAGCGGAAGCTTTCTTT
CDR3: CATPGSIAEAFF

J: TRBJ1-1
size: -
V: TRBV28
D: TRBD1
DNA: TGTGCCAGCAGTTACTACAGGGGGGCGAGCACTGAAGCTTTCTTT
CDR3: CASSYYRGASTEAFF

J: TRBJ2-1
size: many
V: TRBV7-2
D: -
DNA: TGTGCCAGCAGCCCGCAGGTGGGGGGATACAATGAGCAGTTCTTC
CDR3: CASSPQVGGYNEQFF

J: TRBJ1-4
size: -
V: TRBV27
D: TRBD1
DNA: TGTGCCAGCAGTTTATACGAGGGGGCTCCGGAAAAACTGTTTTTT
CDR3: CASSLYEGAPEKLFF

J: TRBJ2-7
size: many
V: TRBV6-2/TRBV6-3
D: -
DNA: TGTGCCAGCGGCCAGAAATCCTACGAGCAGTACTTC
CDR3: CASGQKSYEQYF

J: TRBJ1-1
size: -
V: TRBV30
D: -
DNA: TGTGCCTCAGAAGGGCCCGAGGCCGAAGCTTTCTTT
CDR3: CASEGPEAEAFF

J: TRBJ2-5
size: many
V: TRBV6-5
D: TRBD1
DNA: TGTGCCAGCGGGACAGGGGAACGAGAGACCCAGTACTTC
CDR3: CASGTGERETQYF

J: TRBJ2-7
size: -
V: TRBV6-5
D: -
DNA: TGTGCCAGCAGTTACTCGGGTGACCTCCAACAATACGAGCAGTACTTC
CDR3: CASSYSGDLQQYEQYF

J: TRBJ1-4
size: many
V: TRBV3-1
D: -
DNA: TGTGCCAGCAGGAGGCTCGGTAATGAAAAACTGTTTTTT
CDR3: CASRRLGNEKLFF

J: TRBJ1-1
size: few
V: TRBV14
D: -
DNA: TGTGCCAGCAGCCGGACACAACGTAGCGGTGAGACTGAAGCTTTCTTT
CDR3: CASSRTQRSGETEAFF

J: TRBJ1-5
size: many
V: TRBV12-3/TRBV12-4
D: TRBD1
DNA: TGTGCCAGCAGAGGGACAGGCATCCCCAATCAGCCCCAGCATTTT
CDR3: CASRGTGIPNQPQHF

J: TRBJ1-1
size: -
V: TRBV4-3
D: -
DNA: TGCGCCAGCAGCCAAGAGCTCCAGATGAACACTGAAGCTTTCTTT
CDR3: CASSQELQMNTEAFF

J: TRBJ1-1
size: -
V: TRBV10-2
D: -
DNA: TGCGCCAGCAGGAAACAGGGAGTTACTGAAGCTTTCTTT
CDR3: CASRKQGVTEAFF

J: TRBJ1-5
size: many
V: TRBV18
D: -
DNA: TGTGCCAGCTCACCTAACGGCAATCAGCCCCAGCATTTT
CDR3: CASSPNGNQPQHF

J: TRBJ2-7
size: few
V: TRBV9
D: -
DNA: TGTGCCAGCAGCGTATCGTCGGGGGCCTACGAGCAGTACTTC
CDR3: CASSVSSGAYEQYF

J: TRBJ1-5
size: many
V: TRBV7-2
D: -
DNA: TGTGCCAGCAGCTTAGATCAGGGAAGCAATCAGCCCCAGCATTTT
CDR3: CASSLDQGSNQPQHF

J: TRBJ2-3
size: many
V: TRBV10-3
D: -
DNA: TGTGCCATCAGTGAGTCGTCGGGGACCACAGATACGCAGTATTTT
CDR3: CAISESSGTTDTQYF

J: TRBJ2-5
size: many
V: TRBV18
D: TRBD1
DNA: TGTGCCAGCTCACGGGACAGGGGGCTCGAGACCCAGTACTTC
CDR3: CASSRDRGLETQYF

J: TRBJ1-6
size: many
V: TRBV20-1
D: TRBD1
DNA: TGCAGTGCTCGAAGACGGGACAGTTATAATTCACCCCTCCACTTT
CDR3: CSARRRDSYNSPLHF

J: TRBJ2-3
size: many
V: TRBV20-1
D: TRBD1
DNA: TGCAGTCCACGAACAGGGGGAGATACGCAGTATTTT
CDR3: CSPRTGGDTQYF

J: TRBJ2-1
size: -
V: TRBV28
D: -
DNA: TGTGCCAGCAGTTTACCCGCAAAAGAGCAGTTCTTC
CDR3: CASSLPAKEQFF

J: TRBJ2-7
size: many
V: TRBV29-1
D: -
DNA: TGCAGCGTTGAAGATCCAACAGCCCGGGGGTACGAGCAGTACTTC
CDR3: CSVEDPTARGYEQYF

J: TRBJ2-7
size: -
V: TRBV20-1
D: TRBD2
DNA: TGCAGTGCTGGACCGGGACTAGCGGTAGAACACGAGCAGTACTTC
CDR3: CSAGPGLAVEHEQYF

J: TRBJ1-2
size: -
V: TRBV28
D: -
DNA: TGTGCCAGCAGACCAGGGAGTAACTATGGCTACACCTTC
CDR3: CASRPGSNYGYTF

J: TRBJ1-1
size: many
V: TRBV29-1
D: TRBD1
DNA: TGCAGCGTTGATACAGGGGGCGAGGCTTTCTTT
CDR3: CSVDTGGEAFF

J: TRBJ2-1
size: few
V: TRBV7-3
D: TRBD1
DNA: TGTGCCAGCAGCTATCAGGGGGCCCAGGAGCAGTTCTTC
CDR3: CASSYQGAQEQFF

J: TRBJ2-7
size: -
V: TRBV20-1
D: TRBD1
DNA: TGCAGTGCTCCCGGGACAGGGTATTTTTCCGAGCAGTACTTC
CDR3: CSAPGTGYFSEQYF

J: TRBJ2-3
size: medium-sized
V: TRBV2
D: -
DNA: TGTGCCAGCAGTGAGAGGACAGCTAGCACAGATACGCAGTATTTT
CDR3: CASSERTASTDTQYF

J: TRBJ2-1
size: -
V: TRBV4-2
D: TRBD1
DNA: TGTGCCAGCAGCCAAGATACGGGGACAGGGGGCAATGAGCAGTTCTTC
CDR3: CASSQDTGTGGNEQFF

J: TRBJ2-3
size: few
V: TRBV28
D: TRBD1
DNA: TGTGCCAGCAGCAGGGACAGGGGCACAGATACGCAGTATTTT
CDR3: CASSRDRGTDTQYF

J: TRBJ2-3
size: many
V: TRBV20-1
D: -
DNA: TGCAGTGCTAGAGATACTAGGGGTAACACAGATACGCAGTATTTT
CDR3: CSARDTRGNTDTQYF

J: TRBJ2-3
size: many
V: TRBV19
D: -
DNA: TGTGCCAGTGCCCTAGCGACCCACGCACGCGATACGCAGTATTTT
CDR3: CASALATHARDTQYF

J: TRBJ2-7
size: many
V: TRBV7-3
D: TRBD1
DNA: TGTGCCAGCAAAAAGGACAGGGGACCCTACGAGCAGTACTTC
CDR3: CASKKDRGPYEQYF

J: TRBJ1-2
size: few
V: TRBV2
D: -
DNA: TGTGCCAGCAATAGCAGAAACTATGGCTACACCTTC
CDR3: CASNSRNYGYTF

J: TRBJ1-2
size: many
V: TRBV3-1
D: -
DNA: TGTGCCAGCAGCCGTGATTCACAGGCGGGGGGCTACACCTTC
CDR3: CASSRDSQAGGYTF

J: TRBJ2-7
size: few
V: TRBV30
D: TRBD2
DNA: TGTGCCTGGCCCTTCCCCGGGACTAGCTTTCACGAGCAGTACTTC
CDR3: CAWPFPGTSFHEQYF

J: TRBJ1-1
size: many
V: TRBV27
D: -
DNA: TGTGCCAGCAGTTTATCCCCCACCAGGGTAGGGACTGAAGCTTTCTTT
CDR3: CASSLSPTRVGTEAFF

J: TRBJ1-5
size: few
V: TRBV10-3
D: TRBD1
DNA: TGTGCCATCAGTGAGGCAAGGGGGCTTTATAGCAATCAGCCCCAGCATTTT
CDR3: CAISEARGLYSNQPQHF

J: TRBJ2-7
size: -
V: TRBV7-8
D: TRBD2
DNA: TGTGCCAGCAGCTTAATCCTAGCGGGATGGTACGAGCAGTACTTC
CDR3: CASSLILAGWYEQYF

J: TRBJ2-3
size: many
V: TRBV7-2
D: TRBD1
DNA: TGTGCCAGCAGCTTGCCGGGACAGACGCAGTATTTT
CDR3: CASSLPGQTQYF

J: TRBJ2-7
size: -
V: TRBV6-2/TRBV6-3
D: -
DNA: TGTGCCAGCAGTTATCTCCCCGGACCCAACGAGCAGTACTTC
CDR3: CASSYLPGPNEQYF

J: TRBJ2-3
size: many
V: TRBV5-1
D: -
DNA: TGCGCCAGCAGCTTGAGAGGGGCAGATACGCAGTATTTT
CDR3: CASSLRGADTQYF

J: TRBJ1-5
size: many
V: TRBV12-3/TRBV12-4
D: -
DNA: TGTGCCAGCAGTTTGGCCGCTAATCAGCCCCAGCATTTT
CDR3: CASSLAANQPQHF

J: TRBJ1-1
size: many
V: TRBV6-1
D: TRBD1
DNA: TGTGCCAGCAGTTCCCGGGACAGACACCTGAACACTGAAGCTTTCTTT
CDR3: CASSSRDRHLNTEAFF

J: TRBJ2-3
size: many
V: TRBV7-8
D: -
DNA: TGTGCCAGCAGCTTACGTATTTCCCTTTTGGCCCCAGATACGCAGTATTTT
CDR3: CASSLRISLLAPDTQYF

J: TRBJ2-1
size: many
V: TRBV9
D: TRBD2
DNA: TGTGCCAGCAGCGTAGTTAGCGGGAGGGGTCTCTACAATGAGCAGTTCTTC
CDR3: CASSVVSGRGLYNEQFF

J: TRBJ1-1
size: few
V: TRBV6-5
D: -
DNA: TGTGCCAGCAGTTACTGGGGCACAGCGATGAACACTGAAGCTTTCTTT
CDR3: CASSYWGTAMNTEAFF

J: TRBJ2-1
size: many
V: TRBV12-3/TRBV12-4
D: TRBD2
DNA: TGTGCCAGCAGCCCAGGACTAGCCGACTACAATGAGCAGTTCTTC
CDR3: CASSPGLADYNEQFF

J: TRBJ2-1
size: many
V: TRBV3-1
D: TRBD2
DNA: TGTGCCAGCAGCCAAATAAGCGGGAGGTATGAGCAGTTCTTC
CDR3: CASSQISGRYEQFF

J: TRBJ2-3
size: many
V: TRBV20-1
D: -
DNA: TGCAGTGCTCTCCGTGGGGACGCTAGCACAGATACGCAGTATTTT
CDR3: CSALRGDASTDTQYF

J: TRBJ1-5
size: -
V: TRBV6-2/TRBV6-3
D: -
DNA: TGTGCCAGCAGTTACTCCGGGACACGCACCCGTCAGCCCCAGCATTTT
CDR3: CASSYSGTRTRQPQHF

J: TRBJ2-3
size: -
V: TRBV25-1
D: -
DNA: TGTGCCAGCAGTGAAGACGGAACATCAGCCCCGGCAGATACGCAGTATTTT
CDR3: CASSEDGTSAPADTQYF

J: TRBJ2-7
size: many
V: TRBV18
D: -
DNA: TGTGCCAGCTCACCACCGGAAGGGATGAGGTACTTC
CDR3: CASSPPEGMRYF